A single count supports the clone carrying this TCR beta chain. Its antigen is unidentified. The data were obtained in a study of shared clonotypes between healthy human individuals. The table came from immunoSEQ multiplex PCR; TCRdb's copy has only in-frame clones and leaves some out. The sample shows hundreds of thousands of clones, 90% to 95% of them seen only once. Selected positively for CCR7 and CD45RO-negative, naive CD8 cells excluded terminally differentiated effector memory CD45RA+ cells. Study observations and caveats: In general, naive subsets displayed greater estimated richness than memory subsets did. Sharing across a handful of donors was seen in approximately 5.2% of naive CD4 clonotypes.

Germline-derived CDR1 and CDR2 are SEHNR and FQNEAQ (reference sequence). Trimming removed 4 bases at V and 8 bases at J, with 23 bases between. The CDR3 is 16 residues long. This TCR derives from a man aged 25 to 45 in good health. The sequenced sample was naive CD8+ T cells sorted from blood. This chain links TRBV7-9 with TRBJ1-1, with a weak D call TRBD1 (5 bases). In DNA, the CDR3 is TGTGCCAGCAGCTCCCACTCTAGGTCTAGGCCAGGGGAAGCTTTCTTT. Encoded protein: CASSSHSRSRPGEAFF.